The 13 T cell receptor beta chains presented below share a single source sample, sequenced in a study of T cells in Graves' hyperthyroidism and ophthalmopathy. Amplified regions were TCR beta CDR3 sequences from RNA transcripts. The primer set for the first-round RT-PCR of the TCR CDR3 was HTBI. TCRdb called the multiplex PCR reads again in MiXCR, with one record for every CDR3 protein. Of under 800,000 distinct CDR3 sequences in the sample, 12% to 15% were seen once. Sequenced input: blood. The receptors shown here come from a woman under 30 with Graves' hyperthyroidism.

This clonotype showed up just a few times. This chain links TRBV5-1 with TRBJ2-1; D ambiguous. V was shortened by 0 bases and J by 5 bases, with 6 bases between the two germline ends. The germline V gene has CDR1 SGHRS and CDR2 YFSETQ. The CDR3 length is 13 residues. The CDR3 reads CASSLVSNNEQFF. The CDR3 DNA reads TGCGCCAGCAGCTTGGTTTCGAACAATGAGCAGTTCTTC.

The genes are TRBV20-1 and TRBJ1-6; the D gene is possibly TRBD1 (5 bases). V dropped 5 bases and J dropped 7 bases, with 12 bases sitting between them. Germline lookup yields CDR1 DFQATT and CDR2 SNEGSKA (reference sequence). The CDR3 runs to 13 residues. DNA for the CDR3: TGCAGTGCTCTGGGTGAGGGGAATTCACCCCTCCACTTT. Residues: CSALGEGNSPLHF.

This clonotype was counted at least ten times. The V gene is TRBV11-2, the J gene TRBJ2-1, with 8 bases identical to TRBD1. This CDR3 is 12 amino acids long. From germline, CDR1 is SGHAT and CDR2 FQNNGV. Unmatched junction bases numbered 0, after V lost 8 bases and J lost 3 bases. The CDR3 loop reads CASGQGYNEQFF. CDR3 nucleotide sequence: TGTGCCAGCGGACAGGGCTACAATGAGCAGTTCTTC.

V usage is TRBV19 and J usage is TRBJ2-1; 8 positions match TRBD2. V shed 9 bases and J 0 bases; nucleotides not matched to a gene: 7. CDR1 and CDR2 from the germline V gene are LNHDA and SQIVND (reference sequence). The CDR3 is made up of 15 amino acids. In nucleotides, the CDR3 is TGTGCCAGCCGGGAGGGTCCTAGCTCCTACAATGAGCAGTTCTTC. Protein sequence: CASREGPSSYNEQFF.

V gene TRBV5-4 combines with J gene TRBJ2-3; D not resolved. This CDR3 comprises 16 residues. The V end was cut by 3 bases, the J end by 4 bases, with 18 bases between. Germline assignment: CDR1 SGHNT and CDR2 YYREEE (reference sequence). The CDR3 here is CASSSFSMGSPDTQYF. CDR3 nucleotides: TGTGCCAGCAGCTCCTTTAGTATGGGGTCCCCAGATACGCAGTATTTT.

This clonotype showed up many times. The chain links TRBV6-2 or TRBV6-3 to TRBJ2-1; D perhaps matches TRBD2 (6 bases). Germline values: CDR1 MNHEY, CDR2 SVGEGT. V dropped 0 bases and J dropped 6 bases, with 21 bases sitting between them. The CDR3 sequence is 18 residues long. The CDR3 sequence is CASSYSVGKGRRGNEQFF. In DNA, the CDR3 is TGTGCCAGCAGTTACTCAGTGGGGAAGGGAAGGAGGGGCAATGAGCAGTTCTTC.

The gene calls are TRBV20-1 and TRBJ2-7, with 11 bases that match TRBD2. Trimming removed 6 bases from V and 0 bases from J; junction bases left unmatched: 7. CDR1 is DFQATT, CDR2 SNEGSKA, per germline (reference sequence). There are 15 residues in the CDR3. In DNA, the CDR3 is TGCAGTGCGCTAACTAGCGGGAGTTTCTCCTACGAGCAGTACTTC. Translated: CSALTSGSFSYEQYF.

The CDR3 sequence is CASKEGTSATDTQYF. The CDR3, as DNA: TGTGCCAGCAAGGAAGGGACTAGCGCCACAGATACGCAGTATTTT. The chain is built from TRBV6-1 and TRBJ2-3; the match to TRBD2 covers 10 bases. The germline V gene has CDR1 MNHNS and CDR2 SASEGT. The ends lost 7 bases at V and 2 bases at J; junction bases unmatched: 6. CDR3 length: 15 residues.

The chain has TRBV9 and TRBJ2-7; D is perhaps TRBD1 (5 bases). Germline V CDR1 and CDR2: SGDLS, YYNGEE. V was clipped by 1 base and J by 5 bases, with 19 bases between them. This CDR3 is 16 amino acids long. This CDR3 is CASSVLTGASTHEQYF. DNA for the CDR3: TGTGCCAGCAGCGTATTGACTGGGGCTTCAACCCACGAGCAGTACTTC.

This clonotype has at least ten counts. The chain carries TRBV11-2 and TRBJ2-5; D may be TRBD2 (6 bases). V was clipped by 4 bases and J by 4 bases, with 13 bases between them. CDR3 length: 14 residues. Germline V gene lookup returns CDR1 SGHAT and CDR2 FQNNGV. CDR3 protein: CASSSSRRAETQYF. Written as DNA, the CDR3 is TGTGCCAGCAGCTCTTCGAGGAGGGCAGAGACCCAGTACTTC.

The table lists this clonotype with a few counts. The J gene is TRBJ1-1, the V gene TRBV20-1; 10 bases match TRBD1. CDR3 length: 17 residues. From germline, CDR1 is DFQATT and CDR2 SNEGSKA (reference sequence). Unmatched junction bases numbered 13, after V lost 5 bases and J lost 1 base. CDR3 sequence: CSALGQGIRRTNTEAFF. CDR3 in DNA: TGCAGTGCTCTGGGACAGGGGATACGAAGAACGAACACTGAAGCTTTCTTT.

The chain employs TRBV6-1 and TRBJ2-1, with TRBD2 matching 7 bases. Germline CDR1 is MNHNS and CDR2 is SASEGT. The CDR3 has 16 residues. V lost 9 bases and J lost 4; bases outside the gene matches: 15. DNA for the CDR3: TGTGCCAGTCCTCCTCTAGCGGCAGACCGATACAATGAGCAGTTCTTC. Residues: CASPPLAADRYNEQFF.

This clonotype was seen a few times. This chain connects TRBV7-9 to TRBJ2-1; D is ambiguous. The CDR3 spans 16 residues. CDR1 and CDR2 (germline): SEHNR, FQNEAQ (reference sequence). V was trimmed by 2 bases and J by 0 bases, leaving 11 bases between them. The CDR3 DNA sequence: TGTGCCAGCAGCTTACCCCCTAGTAGCTCCTACAATGAGCAGTTCTTC. Its translation: CASSLPPSSSYNEQFF.